These 11 T cell receptor beta chains originate from one sample sequenced in a study of blood T cell repertoires in COVID-19. Using immunoSEQ multiplex PCR, the repertoire was profiled, and TCRdb retains in-frame clones only, with some absent. The data show some 200,000 clones, approximately 85% seen once. Sequences were obtained from peripheral blood. Every receptor here comes from a woman aged 80 or over with acute or convalescent COVID-19.

The V gene is TRBV4-3, the J gene TRBJ1-1; D is unresolved. The CDR3 loop spans 15 amino acids. Trimming removed 1 base at V and 1 base at J, with 10 bases between. Germline lookup yields CDR1 LGHNA and CDR2 YSLEER. CDR3 nucleotides: TGCGCCAGCAGCCAAGGAATAGGAGAGAACACTGAAGCTTTCTTT. Protein product: CASSQGIGENTEAFF.

V and J are TRBV18 and TRBJ2-7; TRBD2 matches at 9 bases. Germline loops: CDR1 KGHSH, CDR2 LQKENI. This CDR3 is built from 14 residues. J was trimmed by 6 bases and V by 5 bases; bases with no gene match: 8. CDR3 nucleotides: TGTGCCAGCTCAGCCGGGACTAGCTTTACCGAGCAGTACTTC. The encoded protein is CASSAGTSFTEQYF.

The chain combines TRBV18 with TRBJ2-3; D may be TRBD2 (6 bases). V gave up 1 base and J gave up 4 bases, with 15 bases separating them. The CDR3 totals 16 residues. Germline CDR1 is KGHSH and CDR2 is LQKENI. The CDR3 nucleotides read TGTGCCAGCTCACCACTCGTGACTAGAGTGGCAGATACGCAGTATTTT. Translation: CASSPLVTRVADTQYF. Full variable domain (rest looked up from reference TRBV18 and TRBJ2-3): NAGVMQNPRHLVRRRGQEARLRCSPMKGHSHVYWYRQLPEEGLKFMVYLQKENIIDESGMPKERFSAEFPKEGPSILRIQQVVRGDSAAYFCASSPLVTRVADTQYFGPGTRLTVL.

The rearrangement uses TRBV4-1 and TRBJ1-2, with TRBD1 matching over 9 bases. Germline V gene sequence: CDR1 MGHRA, CDR2 YSYEKL. V lost 0 bases and J lost 4; bases outside the gene matches: 3. CDR3 length: 15 amino acids. CDR3 nucleotide sequence: TGCGCCAGCAGCCAAGAAACGACAGGGGGCTATGGCTACACCTTC. This codes for CASSQETTGGYGYTF.

The V call is TRBV5-1, the J call TRBJ2-2; 12 bases agree with TRBD2. CDR3 length: 16 amino acids. The germline gives CDR1 SGHRS, CDR2 YFSETQ. Here the CDR3 reads CASYTSGGINTGELFF. The CDR3, as DNA: TGCGCTAGCTATACTAGCGGGGGGATAAACACCGGGGAGCTGTTTTTT.

Only one count was recorded for this clone. The chain links TRBV21-1 to TRBJ1-1. TRBV21-1 is shown as a pseudogene. This CDR3 has 15 amino acids. For the CDR3, the DNA is TGTGCGGAGGGCCAGACAACGGTAATGAACACTGAAGCTTTCTTT. Encoded protein: CAEGQTTVMNTEAFF.

In nucleotides, the CDR3 is TGTGCCAGCAGCTTTAGCCGCGGCCCTAATGAAAAACTGTTTTTT. Translated: CASSFSRGPNEKLFF. The chain couples TRBV7-8 to TRBJ1-4; D remains ambiguous. Germline V CDR1 and CDR2: SGHVS, FQNEAQ. With 3 bases removed from V and 3 bases from J, the gap between germline ends came to 11 bases. CDR3 length equals 15 residues.

The V and J genes are TRBV27 and TRBJ1-1; D unresolved. The CDR3 totals 16 residues. CDR1 is MNHEY, CDR2 SMNVEV, per germline (reference sequence). The V gene lost 6 bases and the J gene lost 1 base, with 18 bases spanning the gap. CDR3 bases: TGTGCCAGCAGCCCCCTATGGCGGCTCGGGAACACTGAAGCTTTCTTT. Its translation is CASSPLWRLGNTEAFF.

V gene TRBV6-2 or TRBV6-3 combines with J gene TRBJ1-1; a weak D match, TRBD1 (6 bases). Germline lookup yields CDR1 MNHEY and CDR2 SVGEGT. Trimming stripped 5 bases from V and 3 bases from J, with 19 bases between. This CDR3 is 16 amino acids long. CDR3: CASSQGTPLRYTEAFF. In DNA form, the CDR3 reads TGTGCCAGCAGTCAGGGGACCCCCCTAAGGTACACTGAAGCTTTCTTT.

The J gene is TRBJ2-3, the V gene TRBV4-1, with 11 bases aligning to TRBD2. Germline CDR1 and CDR2: MGHRA and YSYEKL. This CDR3 has 17 amino acids. The V and J ends lost 4 bases and 2 bases, in that order; junction bases with no gene match: 8. The CDR3 loop reads CASSLGASGRTTDTQYF. The CDR3 DNA follows: TGCGCCAGCAGCCTAGGGGCTAGCGGGAGGACCACAGATACGCAGTATTTT.

J is TRBJ2-7 and V is TRBV7-9; 9 bases align to TRBD1. The CDR3 runs to 14 residues. V was pared by 5 bases and J by 3 bases, with 5 bases of the junction left unmatched. Germline CDR1 SEHNR, CDR2 FQNEAQ (reference sequence). The CDR3 here is CASSLGTGNYEQYF. The CDR3 nucleotides are TGTGCCAGCAGCCTAGGGACAGGGAACTACGAGCAGTACTTC.